Below, 32 T cell receptor beta chains from the same sample are listed, as sequenced in a study of CD8+ T cells in alopecia areata. Sequencing used cDNA as its template, made by extracting RNA and reverse transcribing it. Clones were read by immunoSEQ multiplex PCR, and TCRdb kept only the in-frame ones, dropping some. The specimen has around 110,000 clones, none found just once. Sequencing was done on a sample of lesional skin. Receptors were obtained from a C3H/HeJ mouse with alopecia areata. These mice share the MHC haplotype H2-k.

This clone was counted between two and nine times. TCRdb's protein sequence differs at residue 12 from the translated DNA; the protein presented here follows the DNA. Gene names are mouse gene names. Sequencing ends 3 residues short of the CDR3 end; the germline J gene provides the rest. The gene calls are TRBV19 and TRBJ1-6; D is uncertain. TRBJ1-6 is an ORF, with its function uncertain. The V gene lost 4 bases and the J gene lost 0 bases, with 8 bases spanning the gap. The V gene's germline CDR1 is FNHDT and CDR2 SITEND (reference sequence). The CDR3 totals 15 residues. Here the CDR3 reads CASSLTPSYNSPLYF. The CDR3 bases that were read are TGTGCCAGCAGTTTGACACCTTCCTATAATTCGCCC.

Of note for this clone: Gene names denote mouse genes. The read ends 4 residues early relative to the CDR3; the germline J gene fills the gap. The chain joins TRBV13-2 to TRBJ2-4, with 8 bases that match TRBD1. The J segment lost 3 bases and the V segment lost 5 bases, leaving 5 bases of the junction unmatched. CDR3 length: 14 amino acids. Germline CDR1 reads NNHNN; CDR2 reads SYGAGS (reference sequence). The CDR3: CASGGQDVQNTLYF. The sequenced part of the CDR3 DNA is TGTGCCAGCGGGGGACAGGATGTCCAAAAC.

In regard to this clone: Gene names follow the mouse nomenclature. Read data end 4 residues before the CDR3 end; the end is taken from the germline J gene. The chain recombines TRBV13-3 with TRBJ2-5, with D possibly being TRBD1 (5 bases). The germline gives CDR1 NNHDY, CDR2 SYVADS. The length of the CDR3 is 13 residues. The CDR3 protein is CASSERGADTQYF. The DNA read from the CDR3 is TGTGCCAGCAGTGAGAGGGGAGCAGAC.

With regard to this clone: One end of the junction fails to match germline, which may point to a read error. Here the gene names and germline are mouse. The covered CDR3 bases are TGTGCCAGCGGTGCCCGGACAGGGAGGAACTTTGCT. Encoded protein: CASGARTGRNFA. The complete CDR3 sequence is CASGARTGRNFAEQFF. The J gene is TRBJ2-1, the V gene TRBV13-2; 8 bases are a match to TRBD1. The CDR3 end falls 4 residues outside the read, so it is completed with the germline J gene. Germline V lookup: CDR1 NNHNN, CDR2 SYGAGS (reference sequence). This CDR3 spans 16 amino acids.

Worth noting for this clone: The gene symbols are mouse symbols. The CDR3 is cut off 4 residues early in the read; its end comes from the germline J gene. The chain joins TRBV19 to TRBJ2-1; 9 bases fit TRBD2. CDR3 size: 16 residues. CDR1 and CDR2 (germline): FNHDT, SITEND (reference sequence). Trimming removed 3 bases from V and 0 bases from J; junction bases left unmatched: 4. The sequenced part of the CDR3 DNA is TGTGCCAGCAGTAAACACTGGGGGGTTAACTATGCT. This sequence encodes CASSKHWGVNYA. The CDR3, in full, reads CASSKHWGVNYAEQFF.

This clone was counted between two and nine times. Gene names and germline refer to mouse. Read sequence stops 4 residues before the CDR3 end, and the germline J gene provides the missing end. The chain combines TRBV1 with TRBJ2-2, with no clear D. The V end lost 0 bases, the J end lost 0 bases, and 8 bases lay between the germline ends. Per the germline V gene, CDR1 is NSQYPW and CDR2 is LRSPGD (reference sequence). The CDR3 has 16 amino acids. Incomplete CDR3 DNA: TGCACCTGCAGTGCAGATAGCTGGTCAAACACCGGG. This codes for CTCSADSWSNTG. The entire CDR3 protein reads CTCSADSWSNTGQLYF. The whole variable domain, remainder taken from reference TRBV1 and TRBJ2-2, is VTLLEQNPRWRLVPRGQAVNLRCILKNSQYPWMSWYQQDLQKQLQWLFTLRSPGDKEVKSLPGADYLATRVTDTELRLQVANMSQGRTLYCTCSADSWSNTGQLYFGEGSKLTVL.

Regarding this clone: These gene names are mouse names. The DNA ends 4 residues before the CDR3 does, and the rest of the CDR3 is filled in from the germline J gene. The V and J genes are TRBV1 and TRBJ2-5; 7 bases are shared with TRBD2. Per the germline V gene, CDR1 is NSQYPW and CDR2 is LRSPGD (reference sequence). This CDR3 comprises 13 residues. The sequenced CDR3 bases are TGCACCTGCAGTGCTGACTGGGCGGAC. Translated, it gives CTCSADWAD. The complete CDR3 sequence is CTCSADWADTQYF.

Regarding this clone: A mismatch at residue 9 separates the TCRdb protein from the translated DNA, so the protein presented here was translated from the DNA. Gene names are mouse gene names. The DNA ends 3 residues before the CDR3 does, and the rest of the CDR3 is filled in from the germline J gene. The genes are TRBV16 and TRBJ1-3; TRBD1 matches 7 bases. The CDR3 is made up of 12 amino acids. Germline values: CDR1 SGHSA, CDR2 FRNQAP. The CDR3 region is CASSSQGSTLYF. The CDR3 bases that were read are TGTGCAAGCAGCTCACAGGGGAGTACG.

This clone was counted at least ten times. The genes and germline here are from mouse. The CDR3 extends 4 residues past the end of the read, so its final part is completed from the germline J gene. V is TRBV17 and J is TRBJ2-3, with D perhaps matching TRBD2 (5 bases). V was pared by 0 bases and J by 0 bases, with 7 bases between. The CDR3 totals 15 residues. CDR1 and CDR2 from the germline V gene are MNHDT and YYDKIL. CDR3 DNA (partial): TGTGCTAGCAGTAGAGATTTGGGGAGTGCAGAA. Its translation: CASSRDLGSAE. The entire CDR3 reads CASSRDLGSAETLYF.

This clone was counted between two and nine times. Genes and germline are mouse. Read sequence stops 4 residues before the CDR3 end, and the germline J gene provides the missing end. This chain joins TRBV1 and TRBJ1-1; a possible D gene is TRBD1 (6 bases). The V and J ends lost 0 bases and 0 bases respectively, with 11 bases between them. The CDR3 contains 16 residues. Germline-derived CDR1 and CDR2 are NSQYPW and LRSPGD (reference sequence). Here the CDR3 reads CTCSADPGDANTEVFF. The DNA read from the CDR3 is TGCACCTGCAGTGCAGATCCAGGGGATGCAAACACA.

In its sample, this clone was seen a few times. Any gene name here is a mouse gene name. The CDR3 end falls 4 residues outside the read, so it is completed with the germline J gene. The chain is built from TRBV29 and TRBJ1-1; a possible D gene is TRBD1 (6 bases). V was shortened by 5 bases and J by 4 bases, with 8 bases between the two germline ends. Germline lookup yields CDR1 MSHET and CDR2 SYDVDS. The CDR3 is 12 residues long. The CDR3 DNA, read in part, is TGTGCTAGCAGTCCGACAGGCACA. It is translated as CASSPTGT. The complete CDR3 protein is CASSPTGTEVFF.

A note on this clone: The gene symbols are mouse symbols. The DNA ends 4 residues before the CDR3 does, and the rest of the CDR3 is filled in from the germline J gene. The chain is built from TRBV13-2 and TRBJ2-1; 10 nucleotides line up with TRBD2. CDR3 length: 13 amino acids. Germline CDR1 and CDR2: NNHNN and SYGAGS (reference sequence). The chain's CDR3 is CASGRLGGAEQFF. The sequenced part of the CDR3 DNA is TGTGCCAGCGGCCGACTGGGGGGAGCT.

In its sample, this clone was seen a few times. Mouse germline and gene names are used. The read stops 4 residues short of the end of the CDR3; the missing end is completed from the germline J gene. The J gene is TRBJ2-7, the V gene TRBV13-3, with 7 nucleotides matching TRBD1. This CDR3 comprises 14 residues. Germline values: CDR1 NNHDY, CDR2 SYVADS. The trim removed 3 bases at V and 3 bases at J, leaving 6 bases unmatched. CDR3 in amino acids: CASSAPGTDYEQYF. CDR3 bases read: TGTGCCAGCAGTGCCCCCGGGACAGACTAT.

This clone was seen a handful of times. Genes here carry mouse names. With the read ending 4 residues before the CDR3 end, the germline J gene is used to fill in that end. The gene calls are TRBV13-3 and TRBJ2-5, with 9 positions matching TRBD1. In germline, CDR1 is NNHDY, CDR2 SYVADS. The CDR3 contains 17 residues. After removal of 0 bases from V and 1 base from J, the junction contained 6 bases not matched to a gene. The sequenced CDR3 bases are TGTGCCAGCAGTGATGTTTGGGACAGGGAGTACCAAGAC. It encodes CASSDVWDREYQD. The entire CDR3 reads CASSDVWDREYQDTQYF.

This clone was picked up a small number of times. These gene names are mouse names. The CDR3 extends 4 residues past the end of the read, so its final part is completed from the germline J gene. The chain carries TRBV13-3 and TRBJ2-7; 7 bases map to TRBD1. Germline V gene sequence: CDR1 NNHDY, CDR2 SYVADS. The CDR3 extends over 14 amino acids. Losses at the gene ends were 4 bases for V and 2 bases for J; bases not matched to a gene: 6. The CDR3 sequence is CASSPGQTTYEQYF. The part of the CDR3 DNA that was read is TGTGCCAGCAGTCCGGGACAGACGACCTAT.

A word on this clone: The gene names here belong to mouse. With the read ending 4 residues before the CDR3 end, the germline J gene is used to fill in that end. The V call is TRBV19, the J call TRBJ2-5; TRBD2 matches at 7 bases. This CDR3 comprises 13 residues. CDR1 FNHDT and CDR2 SITEND come from the germline V gene (reference sequence). The CDR3 bases that were read are TGTGCCAGCAGTATGACTGGGTGGGAC. It codes for CASSMTGWD. The full CDR3 sequence reads CASSMTGWDTQYF.

This clone was observed many times. DNA and listed protein disagree at residue 12, so the protein shown here was translated from the DNA. Genes and germline are mouse. With the read ending 3 residues before the CDR3 end, the germline J gene is used to fill in that end. V gene TRBV1 combines with J gene TRBJ1-3, with 9 bases fitting TRBD1. The ends lost 4 bases at V and 4 bases at J; junction bases unmatched: 5. Germline V gives CDR1 NSQYPW, CDR2 LRSPGD (reference sequence). The CDR3 spans 15 residues. The sequenced CDR3 bases are TGCACCTGCAGTGGGGGGGACAGGGCGGGAAATACG. Its translation is CTCSGGDRAGNT. The entire CDR3 sequence reads CTCSGGDRAGNTLYF.

In its sample, this clone was seen a few times. Gene names and germline refer to mouse. The CDR3 is cut off 4 residues early in the read; its end comes from the germline J gene. V usage is TRBV13-3 and J usage is TRBJ2-5; no clear D gene. CDR1 is NNHDY and CDR2 is SYVADS in the germline V gene. V gave up 0 bases and J gave up 3 bases, with 8 bases separating them. This CDR3 spans 14 amino acids. The CDR3 DNA, read in part, is TGTGCCAGCAGTGATGCGCTGCTTCAAGAC. Translating it yields CASSDALLQD. The CDR3 reads in full as CASSDALLQDTQYF.

Ten or more counts support this clone. Genes and germline are mouse. The read terminates 4 residues ahead of where the CDR3 ends, so the germline J gene completes it. The chain employs TRBV13-3 and TRBJ1-2; 9 positions agree with TRBD1. The CDR3 spans 14 residues. The germline V gene has CDR1 NNHDY and CDR2 SYVADS. The trim removed 5 bases at V and 2 bases at J, leaving 4 bases unmatched. Incomplete CDR3 DNA: TGTGCCAGCAGCCGGGACAGGGTGAACTCC. Translated, it gives CASSRDRVNS. The whole CDR3 reads CASSRDRVNSDYTF.

This clone has more than one count but fewer than ten. Germline and genes here are mouse. The CDR3 DNA, read in part, is TGTGCCTGGAGTTCAGGGAACTATGCT. This codes for CAWSSGNYA. The whole CDR3 sequence reads CAWSSGNYAEQFF. V usage is TRBV31 and J usage is TRBJ2-1; tentatively, D is TRBD1 (5 bases). The read falls 4 residues short of the CDR3 end, and the missing part is taken from the germline J gene. V dropped 2 bases and J dropped 1 base, with 6 bases sitting between them. Per the germline V gene, CDR1 is GKSSPN and CDR2 is SITVG. The CDR3 extends over 13 amino acids.

This clone was seen ten or more times. Genes and germline are mouse. The CDR3 is cut off 4 residues early in the read; its end comes from the germline J gene. This chain links TRBV1 with TRBJ2-5; no reliable D call. This CDR3 contains 13 residues. Germline lookup yields CDR1 NSQYPW and CDR2 LRSPGD (reference sequence). The chain's CDR3 is CTCSAEMEDTQYF. CDR3 bases read: TGCACCTGCAGTGCAGAGATGGAAGAC.

This clone was seen a few times. Gene names are mouse gene names. The sequenced fragment ends 4 residues before the CDR3 boundary, so the rest is inferred from the germline J gene. The V call is TRBV13-3, the J call TRBJ2-4; D may be TRBD2 (6 bases). Germline V gene lookup returns CDR1 NNHDY and CDR2 SYVADS. Trimming pared 2 bases from V and 2 bases from J, leaving 15 bases between. The CDR3 length is 16 residues. CDR3 residues: CASSEVRVGDQNTLYF. Partial CDR3 DNA: TGTGCCAGCAGTGAGGTCAGGGTGGGGGATCAAAAC.

Points on this clone: Mouse germline and gene names are used. The read is 4 residues too short to cover the CDR3 end, so that end is filled in from the germline J gene. The V call is TRBV19, the J call TRBJ2-1; 8 bases line up with TRBD1. Per the germline V gene, CDR1 is FNHDT and CDR2 is SITEND (reference sequence). The CDR3 consists of 14 residues. Incomplete CDR3 DNA: TGTGCCAGCAGTCACAGGGGGTCGGGGGCT. Translated: CASSHRGSGA. The full CDR3 protein is CASSHRGSGAEQFF.

This clone was seen a few times. Germline and genes here are mouse. The read terminates 4 residues before the CDR3 end, so the remaining end is supplied by the germline J gene. The chain carries TRBV13-3 and TRBJ2-2; D may be TRBD2 (6 bases). This CDR3 has 15 amino acids. Germline V gives CDR1 NNHDY, CDR2 SYVADS. Trimming took 2 bases from V and 1 from J, leaving 9 bases between them. The sequenced part of the CDR3 DNA is TGTGCCAGCAGTGAGGCGGGGGGAAACACCGGG. Translation gives CASSEAGGNTG. The entire CDR3 sequence reads CASSEAGGNTGQLYF. Variable domain in full (rest from reference TRBV13-3 and TRBJ2-2): EAAVTQSPRSKVAVTGGKVTLSCHQTNNHDYMYWYRQDTGHGLRLIHYSYVADSTEKGDIPDGYKASRPSQENFSLILELASLSQTAVYFCASSEAGGNTGQLYFGEGSKLTVL.

This clone was observed a few times. Germline and genes: mouse. From the germline J gene comes the end of the CDR3, since the read stops 4 residues before it. The rearrangement uses TRBV1 and TRBJ2-2; 7 bases map to TRBD2. After removal of 0 bases from V and 0 bases from J, the junction contained 4 bases not matched to a gene. This CDR3 has 17 amino acids. Per the germline V gene, CDR1 is NSQYPW and CDR2 is LRSPGD (reference sequence). The CDR3 sequence: CTCSADGWGSNTGQLYF. CDR3 DNA, as far as it was read: TGCACCTGCAGTGCAGATGGCTGGGGGTCAAACACCGGG.

This clone was seen ten or more times. All gene names here are mouse names. The read ends 4 residues before the CDR3 terminus; that terminus is restored from the germline J gene. The V and J genes are TRBV13-3 and TRBJ2-4, with D perhaps TRBD1 (5 bases). Germline V gene data show CDR1 as NNHDY and CDR2 as SYVADS. The CDR3 loop spans 13 amino acids. The CDR3 bases that were read are TGTGCCAGCAGTATCAGGGAAAAAAAC. Translation: CASSIREKN. The full CDR3 sequence reads CASSIREKNTLYF.

This clone has ten or more counts. Gene and germline names: mouse. The read comes to an end 4 residues before the CDR3 does, leaving the germline J gene to fill in the end. The rearrangement links TRBV13-3 to TRBJ2-7, with D possibly matching TRBD1 (5 bases). The germline V and J ends were trimmed by 0 bases and 0 bases, with 10 bases remaining between them. Germline V gene data show CDR1 as NNHDY and CDR2 as SYVADS. The CDR3 is 15 amino acids. The sequenced CDR3 bases are TGTGCCAGCAGTGATGACAGGAGGAGCTCCTAT. Amino acid sequence: CASSDDRRSSY. The entire CDR3 reads CASSDDRRSSYEQYF.

Relative to its sample, this clone is medium-sized. Here the gene names and germline are mouse. The CDR3 loop reads CASSDAGGGNYAEQFF. The covered CDR3 bases are TGTGCCAGCAGTGATGCTGGGGGGGGTAACTATGCT. V usage is TRBV13-3 and J usage is TRBJ2-1; 9 nucleotides line up with TRBD2. The DNA ends 4 residues before the CDR3 does, and the rest of the CDR3 is filled in from the germline J gene. The CDR3 is 16 amino acids. CDR1 NNHDY and CDR2 SYVADS come from the germline V gene. The V segment lost 0 bases and the J segment 0 bases; nucleotides outside the gene matches: 1.

Details on this clone: Genes and germline are mouse. The read finishes 4 residues shy of the CDR3 end, and the germline J gene is used to complete it. The chain uses TRBV17 and TRBJ2-1; D may be TRBD1 (5 bases). The V and J ends lost 5 bases and 0 bases respectively, with 11 bases between them. CDR1 is MNHDT, CDR2 YYDKIL, per germline. The CDR3 totals 15 residues. The CDR3 DNA, read in part, is TGTGCTAGCAGTCAGGACAAGTATAACTATGCT. Its protein is CASSQDKYNYA. Given in full, the CDR3 is CASSQDKYNYAEQFF.

With respect to this clone: Genes and germline come from the mouse. The read halts 4 residues ahead of the CDR3 end, with the missing end drawn from the germline J gene. The chain joins TRBV29 to TRBJ2-1; the match to TRBD2 covers 9 bases. The CDR3 is 17 residues long. V dropped 1 base and J dropped 2; count of bases not matched to a gene: 6. Germline CDR1 MSHET, CDR2 SYDVDS. The CDR3 DNA, read in part, is TGTGCTAGCAGTTTATTCAGACTGGGGGAAGACTATGCT. Encoded protein: CASSLFRLGEDYA. The complete CDR3 sequence is CASSLFRLGEDYAEQFF.

This clone was detected only a few times. Mouse gene names apply. The CDR3 DNA, read in part, is TGTGCCAGCAGGGGGACTGGGACCACTAGTGCAGAA. This gives the protein CASRGTGTTSAE. The whole CDR3 reads CASRGTGTTSAETLYF. The chain couples TRBV13-3 to TRBJ2-3, with TRBD2 matching over 9 bases. The read ends 4 residues early relative to the CDR3; the germline J gene fills the gap. With V trimmed by 5 bases and J by 0 bases, 7 bases remained unmatched. In germline, CDR1 is NNHDY, CDR2 SYVADS. This CDR3 spans 16 amino acids.

This clone was recorded many times. Mouse gene names apply. The read falls 4 residues short of the CDR3 end, and the missing part is taken from the germline J gene. The rearrangement joins TRBV13-3 to TRBJ2-7; 9 bases are a match to TRBD2. The germline V gene has CDR1 NNHDY and CDR2 SYVADS. This CDR3 is 14 amino acids long. CDR3 protein: CASSDWGGLYEQYF. The CDR3 DNA, read in part, is TGTGCCAGCAGTGACTGGGGGGGTCTATAT.